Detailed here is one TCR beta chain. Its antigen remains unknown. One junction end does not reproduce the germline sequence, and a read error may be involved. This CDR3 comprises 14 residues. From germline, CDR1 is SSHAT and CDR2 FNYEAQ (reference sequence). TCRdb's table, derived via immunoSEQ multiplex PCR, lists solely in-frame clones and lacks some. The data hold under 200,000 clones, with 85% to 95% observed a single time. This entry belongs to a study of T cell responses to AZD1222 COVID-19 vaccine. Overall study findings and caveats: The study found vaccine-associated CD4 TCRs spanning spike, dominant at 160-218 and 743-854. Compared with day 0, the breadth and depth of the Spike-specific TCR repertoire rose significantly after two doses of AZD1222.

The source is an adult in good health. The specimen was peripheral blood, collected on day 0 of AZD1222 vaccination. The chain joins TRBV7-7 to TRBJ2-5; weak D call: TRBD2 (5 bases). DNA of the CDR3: TGTGCTAGCAGCTTAGAAACTAGCCAAGAGACCCAGTACTTC. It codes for CASSLETSQETQYF.